These 9 T cell receptor beta chains originate from one sample sequenced in a study of glioma-infiltrating T cells. TCR alpha and beta CDR3 regions were amplified from RNA using iRepertoire nested multiplex PCR. TCRdb independently ran MiXCR on the multiplex PCR reads; one entry per CDR3 protein. The sample shows under 150,000 distinct CDR3 sequences, about 25% of them seen only once. The sample taken for sequencing was glioma tissue, nonneoplastic brain tissue, or PBMCs (not recorded which). Every receptor here comes from a human donor with low-grade glioma or glioblastoma, undergoing nonglioma brain surgery, or in good health (not recorded which).

DNA for the CDR3: TGCAGCGTTGAAGGTCTCCGTAGGGGCTCCTACAATGAGCAGTTCTTC. It encodes CSVEGLRRGSYNEQFF. The J gene is TRBJ2-1, the V gene TRBV29-1; tentatively, D is TRBD1 (5 bases). V lost 1 base, J lost 0 bases, and 13 bases lay in between. Germline values: CDR1 SQVTM, CDR2 ANQGSEA. This CDR3 region has 16 residues.

The CDR3 loop is CASSPGEGRFSNQPQHF. The CDR3 nucleotides read TGTGCCAGCAGCCCTGGGGAGGGGAGGTTTAGCAATCAGCCCCAGCATTTT. This chain links TRBV7-2 with TRBJ1-5, with a tentative D call TRBD1 (5 bases). V lost 5 bases to trimming and J lost 0 bases, with 17 bases between them. The CDR3 totals 17 residues. The germline gives CDR1 SGHTA, CDR2 FQGNSA.

J is TRBJ1-2 and V is TRBV7-9; D may be TRBD1 (6 bases). The CDR3 runs to 14 residues. In germline, CDR1 is SEHNR, CDR2 FQNEAQ (reference sequence). V dropped 11 bases and J dropped 8 bases, with 24 bases sitting between them. CDR3 region: CASTELQGIRGYTF. Written as DNA, the CDR3 is TGTGCCTCCACGGAGTTGCAGGGGATACGGGGCTACACCTTC.

A note on this clonotype: Relative to the germline gene, one junction end is altered; a read error may explain this. V and J are TRBV4-1 and TRBJ2-1, with D possibly matching TRBD2 (6 bases). CDR1 is MGHRA and CDR2 is YSYEKL in the germline V gene. The CDR3 loop spans 15 amino acids. The CDR3 DNA is TGCTCCAGCAGCCAAGGGTGGAGGGGTGGGAATGAGCAGTTCTTC. Its translation is CSSSQGWRGGNEQFF.

This clonotype has a handful of counts. V and J are TRBV6-4 and TRBJ1-1; TRBD1 agrees at 12 bases. Germline V gene data show CDR1 as MRHNA and CDR2 as SNTAGT. This CDR3 has 13 residues. Trimming removed 6 bases from V and 5 bases from J; junction bases left unmatched: 1. CDR3 region: CASRGQGATEAFF. CDR3 DNA sequence: TGTGCCAGCAGGGGACAGGGGGCAACTGAAGCTTTCTTT.

This clonotype was counted ten times or more. V is TRBV25-1 and J is TRBJ1-2; no clear D gene. The CDR3 is 11 amino acids. Trimming removed 1 base at V and 6 bases at J, with 3 bases between. CDR1 MGHDK and CDR2 SYGVNS come from the germline V gene. The CDR3 region is CASSESDGYTF. The CDR3 nucleotides read TGTGCCAGCAGTGAATCAGATGGCTACACCTTC.

This clonotype appeared many times. This chain links TRBV27 with TRBJ1-1, with a weak D call TRBD1 (5 bases). The CDR3 totals 13 residues. Germline V CDR1 and CDR2: MNHEY, SMNVEV (reference sequence). V dropped 8 bases and J dropped 1 base, with 11 bases sitting between them. CDR3 protein: CASWGSRNTEAFF. The CDR3 nucleotides are TGTGCCAGCTGGGGGAGTCGGAACACTGAAGCTTTCTTT.

The V call is TRBV28, the J call TRBJ2-7; 9 positions match TRBD1. There are 18 residues in the CDR3. V was pared by 6 bases and J by 0 bases, with 15 bases of the junction left unmatched. Germline assignment: CDR1 MDHEN and CDR2 SYDVKM. The CDR3 reads CASSPGQGSRPSSYEQYV. The CDR3 DNA reads TGTGCCAGCAGCCCGGGACAGGGAAGTAGACCTAGCTCCTACGAGCAGTACGTC.

This clonotype occurred many times. V and J are TRBV11-2 and TRBJ2-3; 9 nucleotides match TRBD2. Germline V gene data show CDR1 as SGHAT and CDR2 as FQNNGV. The CDR3 consists of 17 residues. The V gene end was trimmed by 1 base and the J gene end by 4 bases; junction bases not matched to a gene: 9. Here the CDR3 reads CASSLGPWRGGPDTQYF. CDR3 DNA sequence: TGTGCCAGCAGCTTAGGGCCTTGGCGGGGGGGCCCAGATACGCAGTATTTT.